One and the same sample provided the 14 T cell receptor beta chains below, sequenced in a study of cytomegalovirus exposure and HLA in healthy donors. 60 Vbeta and 13 Jbeta primers were used in PCR. Profiled with immunoSEQ multiplex PCR; TCRdb holds only in-frame clones, not every one. The sample records tens of thousands of clones, about 85% being singletons. The specimen sequenced was PBMCs. The receptors were sampled from a female donor in good health and CMV-seronegative.

The gene calls are TRBV30 and TRBJ1-1; D remains unclear. V lost 2 bases to trimming and J lost 4 bases, with 14 bases between them. In germline, CDR1 is GTSNPN, CDR2 SVGIG (reference sequence). The CDR3 consists of 14 residues. CDR3 nucleotides: TGTGCCTGGAGTATGGACCTTAGCGGCACTGAAGCTTTCTTT. Translation: CAWSMDLSGTEAFF.

This sequence joins TRBV7-3 and TRBJ2-1; 13 positions agree with TRBD2. J lost 6 bases, V lost 6 bases, and 5 bases had no gene match. CDR1 is SGHTA and CDR2 is FQGTGA in the germline V gene. The CDR3 loop spans 15 amino acids. In DNA form, the CDR3 reads TGTGCCAGCAGTCGGACTAGCGGGGGATCCAATGAGCAGTTCTTC. It translates to CASSRTSGGSNEQFF.

The chain uses TRBV19 and TRBJ2-7; 7 nucleotides agree with TRBD2. Trimming cost V 3 bases and J 0 bases; bases outside gene matches: 5. CDR3 size: 15 residues. From germline, CDR1 is LNHDA and CDR2 SQIVND (reference sequence). CDR3 amino acids: CASSMGGTGSYEQYF. The CDR3 DNA reads TGTGCCAGTAGTATGGGGGGGACGGGCTCCTACGAGCAGTACTTC.

The chain uses TRBV27 and TRBJ2-1; TRBD1 matches at 11 bases. The CDR3 is 15 residues long. The germline CDR1 and CDR2 sequences are MNHEY and SMNVEV (reference sequence). V lost 6 bases to trimming and J lost 6 bases; unmatched junction nucleotides: 7. CDR3 nucleotide sequence: TGTGCCAGCAGGGTGGACAGGGGGCTTATCAATGAGCAGTTCTTC. It encodes CASRVDRGLINEQFF.

V and J are TRBV5-1 and TRBJ2-7; perhaps TRBD1 as D (6 bases). Germline-derived CDR1 and CDR2 are SGHRS and YFSETQ. CDR3 size: 14 residues. Trimming took off 4 bases at V and 2 bases at J, with 13 bases between the two ends. The CDR3 region has the DNA TGCGCCAGCAGCCAGGGACAAGCACCCTACGAGCAGTACTTC. It is translated as CASSQGQAPYEQYF. The variable domain in full, completed from reference TRBV5-1 and TRBJ2-7, reads KAGVTQTPRYLIKTRGQQVTLSCSPISGHRSVSWYQQTPGQGLQFLFEYFSETQRNKGNFPGRFSGRQFSNSRSEMNVSTLELGDSALYLCASSQGQAPYEQYFGPGTRLTVT.

V usage is TRBV18 and J usage is TRBJ2-7, with 9 nucleotides matching TRBD2. The J segment lost 4 bases and the V segment lost 6 bases, leaving 13 bases of the junction unmatched. Per the germline V gene, CDR1 is KGHSH and CDR2 is LQKENI. CDR3 length equals 16 residues. CDR3 sequence: CASSAAKREDQYEQYF. The DNA of the CDR3 is TGTGCCAGCTCTGCCGCAAAGCGGGAGGACCAATACGAGCAGTACTTC.

The V gene is TRBV7-2, the J gene TRBJ2-2, with D possibly matching TRBD1 (6 bases). V was shortened by 6 bases and J by 0 bases, with 14 bases between the two germline ends. The germline V gene encodes CDR1 SGHTA and CDR2 FQGNSA. The CDR3 sequence is 16 residues long. This CDR3 reads CASRQQTGPNTGELFF. CDR3 coding DNA: TGTGCCAGCAGACAGCAGACAGGTCCGAACACCGGGGAGCTGTTTTTT. The whole variable domain, filled in from reference TRBV7-2 and TRBJ2-2, reads GAGVSQSPSNKVTEKGKDVELRCDPISGHTALYWYRQSLGQGLEFLIYFQGNSAPDKSGLPSDRFSAERTGGSVSTLTIQRTQQEDSAVYLCASRQQTGPNTGELFFGEGSRLTVL.

J is TRBJ1-2 and V is TRBV9; no definite D call. The CDR3 has 12 amino acids. Germline values: CDR1 SGDLS, CDR2 YYNGEE. V lost 8 bases to trimming and J lost 7 bases, with 15 bases between them. The DNA of the CDR3 is TGTGCCAGTGCCCAGGAAGGAATTGGCTACACCTTC. Encoded protein: CASAQEGIGYTF.

V is TRBV25-1 and J is TRBJ1-4; TRBD1 matches at 8 bases. Germline V gene lookup returns CDR1 MGHDK and CDR2 SYGVNS. The length of the CDR3 is 15 residues. Germline trimming cut 5 bases from V and 6 bases from J; bases unmatched to any gene: 8. The CDR3 DNA reads as TGTGCCAGCAGTTCGTGGACAGGGCCCTATGAAAAACTGTTTTTT. Translated: CASSSWTGPYEKLFF.

The chain employs TRBV18 and TRBJ2-1, with 10 nucleotides matching TRBD2. With 2 bases clipped from V and 6 bases from J, the junction kept 1 base outside the gene matches. Germline values: CDR1 KGHSH, CDR2 LQKENI. This CDR3 spans 14 amino acids. Here the CDR3 reads CASSPLAGGNEQFF. DNA of the CDR3: TGTGCCAGCTCACCATTAGCGGGAGGCAATGAGCAGTTCTTC.

The chain uses TRBV10-2 and TRBJ1-6; D is perhaps TRBD1 (5 bases). The length of the CDR3 is 14 residues. Germline CDR1 is WSHSY and CDR2 is SAAADI. The ends were cut back, 7 bases at V and 5 bases at J, with 12 bases in the middle. This chain's CDR3 is CASTPGAHNSPLHF. CDR3 DNA: TGCGCCAGCACCCCTGGGGCGCATAATTCACCCCTCCACTTT.

This sequence joins TRBV21-1 and TRBJ2-3; the table calls TRBD2, which could not be checked here. TRBV21-1 is a pseudogene. CDR3 length: 18 amino acids. CDR3 nucleotides: TGTGCCAGCAGCCCCACCCCCCCTAGCGGGGGCGGCACAGATACGCAGTATTTT. It codes for CASSPTPPSGGGTDTQYF.

This chain's CDR3 is CASSIQRLNNSPLHF. The CDR3 DNA sequence: TGTGCCAGTTCTATCCAGCGGCTGAATAATTCACCCCTCCACTTT. The J gene is TRBJ1-6, the V gene TRBV19; no definite D call. Trimming removed 8 bases at V and 5 bases at J, with 16 bases between. The CDR3 contains 15 residues. Per germline, CDR1 LNHDA and CDR2 SQIVND (reference sequence).

This clone has just one count. V is TRBV18 and J is TRBJ1-2; unclear D gene. The CDR3 has 15 residues. Germline loops: CDR1 KGHSH, CDR2 LQKENI. Trimming left V 2 bases short and J 2 bases short, with 12 bases between. CDR3 loop: CASSPSGDSNYGYTF. In DNA form, the CDR3 reads TGTGCCAGCTCACCATCGGGTGATTCAAACTATGGCTACACCTTC.